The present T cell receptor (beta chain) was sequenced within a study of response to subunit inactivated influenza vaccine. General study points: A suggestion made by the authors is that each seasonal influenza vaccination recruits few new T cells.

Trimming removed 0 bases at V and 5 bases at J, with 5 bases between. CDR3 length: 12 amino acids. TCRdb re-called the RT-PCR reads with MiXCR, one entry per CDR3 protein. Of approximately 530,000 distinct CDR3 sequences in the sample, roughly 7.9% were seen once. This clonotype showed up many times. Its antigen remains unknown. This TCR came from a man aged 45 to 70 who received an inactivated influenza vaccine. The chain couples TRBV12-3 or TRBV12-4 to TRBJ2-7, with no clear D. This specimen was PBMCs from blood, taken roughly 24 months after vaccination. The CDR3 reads CASSLASDEQYF. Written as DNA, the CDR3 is TGTGCCAGCAGTTTAGCGTCCGACGAGCAGTACTTC.